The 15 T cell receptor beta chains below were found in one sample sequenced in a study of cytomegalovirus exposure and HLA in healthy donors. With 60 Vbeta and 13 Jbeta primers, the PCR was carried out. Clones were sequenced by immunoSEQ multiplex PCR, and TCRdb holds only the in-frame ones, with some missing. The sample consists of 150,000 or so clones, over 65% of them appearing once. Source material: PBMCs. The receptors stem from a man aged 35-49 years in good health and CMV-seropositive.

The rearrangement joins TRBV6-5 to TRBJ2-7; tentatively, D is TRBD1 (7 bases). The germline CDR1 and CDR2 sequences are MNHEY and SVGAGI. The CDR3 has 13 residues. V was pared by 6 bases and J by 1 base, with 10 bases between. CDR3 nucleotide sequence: TGTGCCAGCAGCCCAGGGGGGTCCTACGAGCAGTACTTC. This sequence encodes CASSPGGSYEQYF.

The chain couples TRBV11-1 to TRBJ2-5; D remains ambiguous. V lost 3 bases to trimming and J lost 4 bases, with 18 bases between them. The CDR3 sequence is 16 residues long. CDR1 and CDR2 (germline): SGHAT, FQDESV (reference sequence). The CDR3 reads CASSFPLHKVGETQYF. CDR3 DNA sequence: TGTGCCAGCAGCTTCCCCTTGCACAAAGTTGGAGAGACCCAGTACTTC. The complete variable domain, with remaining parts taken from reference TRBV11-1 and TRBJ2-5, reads EAEVAQSPRYKITEKSQAVAFWCDPISGHATLYWYRQILGQGPELLVQFQDESVVDDSQLPKDRFSAERLKGVDSTLKIQPAELGDSAMYLCASSFPLHKVGETQYFGPGTRLLVL.

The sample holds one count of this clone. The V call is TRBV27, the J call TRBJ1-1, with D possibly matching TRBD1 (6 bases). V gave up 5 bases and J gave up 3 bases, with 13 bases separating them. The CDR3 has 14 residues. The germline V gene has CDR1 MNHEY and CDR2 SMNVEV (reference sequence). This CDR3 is CASSPDSSYTEAFF. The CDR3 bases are TGTGCCAGCAGTCCGGACAGCAGTTACACTGAAGCTTTCTTT.

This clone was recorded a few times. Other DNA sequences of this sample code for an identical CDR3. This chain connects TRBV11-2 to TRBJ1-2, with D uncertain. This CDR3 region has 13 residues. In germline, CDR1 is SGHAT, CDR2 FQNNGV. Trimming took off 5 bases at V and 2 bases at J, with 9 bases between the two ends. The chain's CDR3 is CASSPGLNYGYTF. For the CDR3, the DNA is TGTGCCAGCAGCCCAGGACTGAACTATGGCTACACCTTC.

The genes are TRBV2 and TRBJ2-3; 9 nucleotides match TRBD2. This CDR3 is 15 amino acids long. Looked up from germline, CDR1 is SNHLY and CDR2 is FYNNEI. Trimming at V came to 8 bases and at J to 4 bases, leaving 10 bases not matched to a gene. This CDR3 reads CASDALAGSADTQYF. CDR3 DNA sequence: TGTGCCAGCGACGCCCTAGCGGGAAGCGCAGATACGCAGTATTTT.

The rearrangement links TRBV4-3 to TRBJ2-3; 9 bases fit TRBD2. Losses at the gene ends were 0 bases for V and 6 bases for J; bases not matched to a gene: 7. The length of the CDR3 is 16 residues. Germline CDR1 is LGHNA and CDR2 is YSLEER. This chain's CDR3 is CASSQDLGLAADTQYF. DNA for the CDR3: TGCGCCAGCAGCCAAGATCTGGGACTAGCAGCCGATACGCAGTATTTT.

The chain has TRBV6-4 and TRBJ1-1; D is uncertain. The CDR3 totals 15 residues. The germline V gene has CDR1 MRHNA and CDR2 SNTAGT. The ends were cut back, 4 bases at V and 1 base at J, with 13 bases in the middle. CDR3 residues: CASSVDGSANTEAFF. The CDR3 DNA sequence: TGTGCCAGCAGTGTTGATGGCAGTGCGAACACTGAAGCTTTCTTT.

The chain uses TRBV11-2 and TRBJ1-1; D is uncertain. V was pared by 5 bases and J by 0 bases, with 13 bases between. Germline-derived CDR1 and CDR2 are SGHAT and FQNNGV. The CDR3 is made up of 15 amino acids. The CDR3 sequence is CASSLQPTLNTEAFF. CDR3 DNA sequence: TGTGCCAGCAGCCTTCAGCCGACTTTGAACACTGAAGCTTTCTTT.

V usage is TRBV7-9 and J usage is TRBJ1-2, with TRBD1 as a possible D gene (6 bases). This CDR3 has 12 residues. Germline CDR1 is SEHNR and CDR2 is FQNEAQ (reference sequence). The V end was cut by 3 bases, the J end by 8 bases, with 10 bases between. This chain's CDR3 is CASSLDSTGYTF. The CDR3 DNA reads TGTGCCAGCAGCTTGGACAGCACGGGCTACACCTTC.

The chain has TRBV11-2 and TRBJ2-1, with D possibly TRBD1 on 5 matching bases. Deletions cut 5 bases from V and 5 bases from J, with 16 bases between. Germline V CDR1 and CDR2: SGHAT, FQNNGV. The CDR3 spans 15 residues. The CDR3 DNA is TGTGCCAGCAGCCATTCCCCCGTCAGGGACAATGAGCAGTTCTTC. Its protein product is CASSHSPVRDNEQFF.

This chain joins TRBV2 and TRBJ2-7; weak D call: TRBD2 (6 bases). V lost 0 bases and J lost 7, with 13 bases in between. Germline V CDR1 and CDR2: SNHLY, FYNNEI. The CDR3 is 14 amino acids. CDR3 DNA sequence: TGTGCCAGCAGTGAAGCGGTACTAGCTAGTGAGCAGTACTTC. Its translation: CASSEAVLASEQYF.

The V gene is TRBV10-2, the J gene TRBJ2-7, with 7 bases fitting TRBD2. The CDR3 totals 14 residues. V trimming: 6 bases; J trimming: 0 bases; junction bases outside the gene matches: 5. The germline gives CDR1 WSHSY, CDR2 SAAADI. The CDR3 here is CASRSGASSYEQYF. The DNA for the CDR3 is TGCGCCAGCAGGAGCGGGGCGAGCTCCTACGAGCAGTACTTC.

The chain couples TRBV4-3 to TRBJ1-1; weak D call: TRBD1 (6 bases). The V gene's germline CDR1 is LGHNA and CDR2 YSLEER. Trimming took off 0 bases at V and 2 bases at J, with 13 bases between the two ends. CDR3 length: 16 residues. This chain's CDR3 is CASSQEQGYPNTEAFF. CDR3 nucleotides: TGCGCCAGCAGCCAAGAACAGGGATACCCAAACACTGAAGCTTTCTTT.

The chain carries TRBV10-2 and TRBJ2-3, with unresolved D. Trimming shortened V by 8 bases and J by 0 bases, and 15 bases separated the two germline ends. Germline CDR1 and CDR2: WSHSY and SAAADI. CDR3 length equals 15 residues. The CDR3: CASFESSTSTDTQYF. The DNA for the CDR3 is TGCGCCAGCTTTGAGTCAAGTACTAGCACAGATACGCAGTATTTT.

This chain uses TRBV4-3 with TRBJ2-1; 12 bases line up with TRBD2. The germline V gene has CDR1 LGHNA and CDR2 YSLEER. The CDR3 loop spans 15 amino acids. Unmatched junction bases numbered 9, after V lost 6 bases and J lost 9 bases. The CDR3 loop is CASSLSTSGSIEQFF. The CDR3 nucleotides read TGCGCCAGCAGTCTCTCGACTAGCGGGAGTATTGAGCAGTTCTTC.